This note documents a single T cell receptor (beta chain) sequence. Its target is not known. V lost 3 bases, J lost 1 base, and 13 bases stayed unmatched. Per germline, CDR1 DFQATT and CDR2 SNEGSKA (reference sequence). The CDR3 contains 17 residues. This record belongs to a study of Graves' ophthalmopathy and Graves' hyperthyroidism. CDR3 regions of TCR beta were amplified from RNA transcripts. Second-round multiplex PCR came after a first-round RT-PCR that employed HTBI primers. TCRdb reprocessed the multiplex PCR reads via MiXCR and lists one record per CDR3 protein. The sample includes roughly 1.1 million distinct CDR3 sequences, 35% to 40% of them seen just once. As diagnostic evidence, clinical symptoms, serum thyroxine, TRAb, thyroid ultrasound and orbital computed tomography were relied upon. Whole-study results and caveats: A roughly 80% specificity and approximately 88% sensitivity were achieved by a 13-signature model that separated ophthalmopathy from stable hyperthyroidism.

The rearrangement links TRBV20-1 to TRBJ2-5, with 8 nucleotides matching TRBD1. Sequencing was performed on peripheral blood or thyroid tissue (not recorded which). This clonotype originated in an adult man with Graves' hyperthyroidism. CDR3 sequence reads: CSASGLSGGQGQETQYF. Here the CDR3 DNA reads TGCAGTGCTAGTGGTTTGTCTGGAGGACAGGGCCAAGAGACCCAGTACTTC.